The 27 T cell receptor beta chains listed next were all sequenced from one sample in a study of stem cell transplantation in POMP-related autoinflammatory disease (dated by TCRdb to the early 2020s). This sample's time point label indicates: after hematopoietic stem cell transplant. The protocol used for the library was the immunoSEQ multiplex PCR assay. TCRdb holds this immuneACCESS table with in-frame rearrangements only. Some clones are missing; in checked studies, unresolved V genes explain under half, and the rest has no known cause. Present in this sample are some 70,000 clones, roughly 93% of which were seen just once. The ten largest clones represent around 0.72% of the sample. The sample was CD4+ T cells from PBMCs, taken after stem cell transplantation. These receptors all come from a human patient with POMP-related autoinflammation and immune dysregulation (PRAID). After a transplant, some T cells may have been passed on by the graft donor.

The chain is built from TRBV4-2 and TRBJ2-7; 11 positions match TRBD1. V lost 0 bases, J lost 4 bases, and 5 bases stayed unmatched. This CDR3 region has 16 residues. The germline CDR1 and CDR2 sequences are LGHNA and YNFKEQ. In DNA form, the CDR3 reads TGTGCCAGCAGCCAAGAAGATGGACAGGGGGCTTACGAGCAGTACTTC. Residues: CASSQEDGQGAYEQYF.

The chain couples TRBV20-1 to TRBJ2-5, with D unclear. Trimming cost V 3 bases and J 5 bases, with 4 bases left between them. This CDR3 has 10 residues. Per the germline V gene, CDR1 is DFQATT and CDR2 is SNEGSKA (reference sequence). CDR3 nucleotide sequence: TGCAGTGCTAGGGGTGAGACCCAGTACTTC. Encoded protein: CSARGETQYF.

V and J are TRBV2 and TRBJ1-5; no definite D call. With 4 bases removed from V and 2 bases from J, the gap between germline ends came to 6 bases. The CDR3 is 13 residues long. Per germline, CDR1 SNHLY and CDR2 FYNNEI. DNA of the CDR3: TGTGCCAGCAGTGCCTACGGCAATCAGCCCCAGCATTTT. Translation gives CASSAYGNQPQHF.

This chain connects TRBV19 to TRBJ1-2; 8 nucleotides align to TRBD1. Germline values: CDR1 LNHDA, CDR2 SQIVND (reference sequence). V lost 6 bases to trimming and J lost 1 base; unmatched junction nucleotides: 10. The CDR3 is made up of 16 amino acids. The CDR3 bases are TGTGCCAGTAGCCCCGCACAGGGGGTCATTAACTATGGCTACACCTTC. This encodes CASSPAQGVINYGYTF.

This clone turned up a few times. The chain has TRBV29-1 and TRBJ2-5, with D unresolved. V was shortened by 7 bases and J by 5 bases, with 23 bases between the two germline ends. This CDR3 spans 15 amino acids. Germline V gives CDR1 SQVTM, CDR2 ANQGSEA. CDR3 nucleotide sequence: TGCAGCGCCCTCGCTAGTCCCCAAGTTGTTGAGACCCAGTACTTC. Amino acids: CSALASPQVVETQYF.

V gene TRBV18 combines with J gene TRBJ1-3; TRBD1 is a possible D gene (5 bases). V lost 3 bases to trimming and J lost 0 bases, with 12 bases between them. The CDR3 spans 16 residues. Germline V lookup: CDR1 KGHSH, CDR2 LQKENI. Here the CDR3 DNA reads TGTGCCAGCTCACCGAAAAGGGGAGACTCTGGAAACACCATATATTTT. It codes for CASSPKRGDSGNTIYF.

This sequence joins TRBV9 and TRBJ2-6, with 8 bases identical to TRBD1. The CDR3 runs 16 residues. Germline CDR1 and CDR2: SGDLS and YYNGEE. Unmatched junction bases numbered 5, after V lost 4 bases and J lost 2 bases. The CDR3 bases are TGTGCCAGCAGCTTCCAGGGGGCGCCTGGGGCCAACGTCCTGACTTTC. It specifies CASSFQGAPGANVLTF.

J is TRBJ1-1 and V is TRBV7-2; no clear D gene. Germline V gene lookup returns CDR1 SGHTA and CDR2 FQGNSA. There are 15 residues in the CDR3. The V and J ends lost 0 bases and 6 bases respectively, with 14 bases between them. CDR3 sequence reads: CASSLAPGPPSEAFF. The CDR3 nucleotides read TGTGCCAGCAGCTTAGCCCCAGGTCCACCGTCTGAAGCTTTCTTT.

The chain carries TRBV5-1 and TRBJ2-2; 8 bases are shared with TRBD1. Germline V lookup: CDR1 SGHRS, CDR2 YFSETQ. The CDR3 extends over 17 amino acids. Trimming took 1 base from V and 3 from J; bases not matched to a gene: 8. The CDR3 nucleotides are TGCGCCAGCAGCTTGTTAAGTGGGACAGGAGACACCGGGGAGCTGTTTTTT. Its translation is CASSLLSGTGDTGELFF.

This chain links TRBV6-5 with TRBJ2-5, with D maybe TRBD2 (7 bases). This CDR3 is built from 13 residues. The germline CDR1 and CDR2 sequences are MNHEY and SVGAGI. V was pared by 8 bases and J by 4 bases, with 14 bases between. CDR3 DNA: TGTGCCAGCGGGGACACGGGGGGAGAGACCCAGTACTTC. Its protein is CASGDTGGETQYF.

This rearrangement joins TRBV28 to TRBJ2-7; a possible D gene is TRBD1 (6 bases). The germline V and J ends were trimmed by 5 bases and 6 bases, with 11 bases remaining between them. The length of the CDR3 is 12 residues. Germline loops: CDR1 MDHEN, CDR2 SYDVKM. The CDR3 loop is CASSNQGREQYV. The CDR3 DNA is TGTGCCAGCAGTAACCAGGGGCGCGAGCAGTACGTC.

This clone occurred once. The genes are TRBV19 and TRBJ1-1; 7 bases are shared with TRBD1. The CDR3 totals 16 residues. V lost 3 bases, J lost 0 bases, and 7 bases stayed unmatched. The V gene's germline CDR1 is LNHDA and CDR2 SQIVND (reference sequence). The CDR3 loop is CASSIWQGVMNTEAFF. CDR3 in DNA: TGTGCCAGTAGTATTTGGCAGGGGGTGATGAACACTGAAGCTTTCTTT. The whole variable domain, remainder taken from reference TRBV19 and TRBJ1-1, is DGGITQSPKYLFRKEGQNVTLSCEQNLNHDAMYWYRQDPGQGLRLIYYSQIVNDFQKGDIAEGYSVSREKKESFPLTVTSAQKNPTAFYLCASSIWQGVMNTEAFFGQGTRLTVV.

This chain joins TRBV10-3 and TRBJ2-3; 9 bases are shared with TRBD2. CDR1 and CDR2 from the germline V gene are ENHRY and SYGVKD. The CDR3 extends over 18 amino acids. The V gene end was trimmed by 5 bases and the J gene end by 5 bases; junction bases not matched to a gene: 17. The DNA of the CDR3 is TGTGCCATCAGTCACACCGGGCCTTGGGCGGGAGGGCAAGATACGCAGTATTTT. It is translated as CAISHTGPWAGGQDTQYF.

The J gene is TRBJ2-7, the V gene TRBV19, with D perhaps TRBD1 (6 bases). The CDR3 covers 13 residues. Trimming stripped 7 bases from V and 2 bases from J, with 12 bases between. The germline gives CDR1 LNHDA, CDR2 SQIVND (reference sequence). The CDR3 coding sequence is TGTGCCAGTAATGCCGGGACACCCTACGAGCAGTACTTC. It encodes CASNAGTPYEQYF. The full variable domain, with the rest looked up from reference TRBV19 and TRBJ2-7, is DGGITQSPKYLFRKEGQNVTLSCEQNLNHDAMYWYRQDPGQGLRLIYYSQIVNDFQKGDIAEGYSVSREKKESFPLTVTSAQKNPTAFYLCASNAGTPYEQYFGPGTRLTVT.

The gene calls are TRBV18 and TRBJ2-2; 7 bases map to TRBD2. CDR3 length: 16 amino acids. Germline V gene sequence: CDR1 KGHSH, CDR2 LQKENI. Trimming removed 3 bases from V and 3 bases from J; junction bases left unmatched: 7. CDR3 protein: CASSPAAGDDTGELFF. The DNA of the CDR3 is TGTGCCAGCTCACCGGCGGCGGGAGACGACACCGGGGAGCTGTTTTTT.

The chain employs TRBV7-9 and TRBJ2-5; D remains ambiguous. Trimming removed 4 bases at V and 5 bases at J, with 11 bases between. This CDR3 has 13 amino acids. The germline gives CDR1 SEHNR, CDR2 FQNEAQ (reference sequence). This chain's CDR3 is CASSSGQGETQYF. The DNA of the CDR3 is TGTGCCAGCAGCTCGGGTCAAGGGGAGACCCAGTACTTC.

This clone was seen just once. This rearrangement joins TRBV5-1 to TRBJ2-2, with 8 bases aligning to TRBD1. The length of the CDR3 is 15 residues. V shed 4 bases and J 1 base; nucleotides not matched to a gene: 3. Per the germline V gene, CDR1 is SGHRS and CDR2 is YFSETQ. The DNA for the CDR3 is TGCGCCAGCAGCCCGACAGGGGTGAACACCGGGGAGCTGTTTTTT. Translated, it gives CASSPTGVNTGELFF.

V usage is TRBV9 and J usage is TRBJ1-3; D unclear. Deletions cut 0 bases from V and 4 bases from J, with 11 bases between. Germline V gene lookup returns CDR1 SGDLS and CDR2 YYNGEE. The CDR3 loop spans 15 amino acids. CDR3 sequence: CASSVGTGPGNTIYF. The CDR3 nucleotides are TGTGCCAGCAGCGTAGGTACTGGGCCGGGAAACACCATATATTTT.

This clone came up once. The DNA of the CDR3 is TGTGCCACCAGCAGGATTAGGGGCCCCGGGGCTGAAGCTTTCTTT. This sequence encodes CATSRIRGPGAEAFF. V is TRBV15 and J is TRBJ1-1; TRBD1 might be the D (5 bases). The CDR3 consists of 15 residues. From germline, CDR1 is LNHNV and CDR2 YYDKDF (reference sequence). The V end lost 3 bases, the J end lost 6 bases, and 17 bases lay between the germline ends.

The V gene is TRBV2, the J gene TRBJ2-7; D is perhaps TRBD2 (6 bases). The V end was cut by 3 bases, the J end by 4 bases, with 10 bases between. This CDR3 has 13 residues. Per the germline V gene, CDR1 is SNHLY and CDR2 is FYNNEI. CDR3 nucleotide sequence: TGTGCCAGCAGTGAGGCGGGACGGTACGAGCAGTACTTC. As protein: CASSEAGRYEQYF.

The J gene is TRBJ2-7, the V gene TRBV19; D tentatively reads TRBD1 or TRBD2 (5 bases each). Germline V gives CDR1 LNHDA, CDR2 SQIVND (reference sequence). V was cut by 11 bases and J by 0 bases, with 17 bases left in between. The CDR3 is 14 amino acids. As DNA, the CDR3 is TGTGCCCCCCCTCGGGACCGGAGCTCCTACGAGCAGTACGTC. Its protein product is CAPPRDRSSYEQYV.

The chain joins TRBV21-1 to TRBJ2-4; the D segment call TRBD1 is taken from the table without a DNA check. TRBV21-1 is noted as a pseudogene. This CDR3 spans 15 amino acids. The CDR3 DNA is TGTGCCAGCAGCAACACCGGGACAGCCTTCGTCATTCAGTACTTC. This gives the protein CASSNTGTAFVIQYF.

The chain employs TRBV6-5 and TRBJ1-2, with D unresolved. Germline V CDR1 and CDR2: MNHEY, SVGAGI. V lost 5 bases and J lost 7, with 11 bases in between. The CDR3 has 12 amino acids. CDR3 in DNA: TGTGCCAGCAGTCCGTCCCCTGGTGGCTACACCTTC. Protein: CASSPSPGGYTF.

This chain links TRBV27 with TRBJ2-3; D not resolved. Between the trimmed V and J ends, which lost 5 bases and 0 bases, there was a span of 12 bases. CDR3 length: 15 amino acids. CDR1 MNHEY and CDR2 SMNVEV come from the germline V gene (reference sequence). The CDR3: CASSPARASTDTQYF. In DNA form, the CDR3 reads TGTGCCAGCAGTCCGGCCCGGGCTAGCACAGATACGCAGTATTTT.

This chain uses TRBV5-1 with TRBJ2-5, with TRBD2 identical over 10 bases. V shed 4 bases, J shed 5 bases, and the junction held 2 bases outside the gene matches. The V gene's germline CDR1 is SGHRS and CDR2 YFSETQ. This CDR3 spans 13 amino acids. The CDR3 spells CASSPGLAETQYF. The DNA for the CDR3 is TGCGCCAGCAGCCCGGGACTAGCGGAGACCCAGTACTTC.

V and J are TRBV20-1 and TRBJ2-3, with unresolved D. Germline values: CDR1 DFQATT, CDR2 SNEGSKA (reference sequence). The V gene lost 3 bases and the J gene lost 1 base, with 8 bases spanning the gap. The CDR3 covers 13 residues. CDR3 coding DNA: TGCAGTGCTAGTGGCGTCGGCACAGATACGCAGTATTTT. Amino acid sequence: CSASGVGTDTQYF.

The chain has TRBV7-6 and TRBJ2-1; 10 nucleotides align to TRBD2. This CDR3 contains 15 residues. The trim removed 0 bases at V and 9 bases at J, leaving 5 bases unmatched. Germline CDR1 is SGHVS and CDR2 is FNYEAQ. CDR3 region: CASSLASSGRGEQFF. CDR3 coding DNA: TGTGCCAGCAGCTTAGCGTCGAGCGGGAGGGGTGAGCAGTTCTTC.